A single sample gave rise to the 5 T cell receptor beta chains below, sequenced in a study of graft-versus-host responses after intestinal transplantation. Here immunoSEQ multiplex PCR was the method, and the copy in TCRdb shows in-frame clones only, minus some. The profile shows 8,500 to 11,000 clones, roughly 34% of them singletons. Stimulators, some 200,000 irradiated and violet-dye-labeled cells, were plated with some 200,000 CFSE-labeled responder cells. This sample comprised alloreactive CD8+ T cells from a mixed lymphocyte reaction culture, obtained before intestinal transplant. Documented subset: CFSE-low proliferating T cells sorted from approximately six-day pre-transplant mixed lymphocyte reaction (GvH or HvG direction). The origin of the receptors is a human patient who received an intestinal transplant.

In its sample, this clone was seen a few times. This chain links TRBV13 with TRBJ2-1; TRBD2 matches at 9 bases. The CDR3 contains 16 residues. The germline gives CDR1 PRHDT, CDR2 FYEKMQ (reference sequence). The ends lost 0 bases at V and 4 bases at J; junction bases unmatched: 4. CDR3 DNA sequence: TGTGCCAGCAGCTTAGGGGCTAGCGGGGCTTACAATGAGCAGTTCTTC. Its protein is CASSLGASGAYNEQFF.

This clone occurred a few times. The genes are TRBV19 and TRBJ1-1; possible D gene TRBD1, 6 bases. The germline CDR1 and CDR2 sequences are LNHDA and SQIVND (reference sequence). This CDR3 is built from 13 residues. V gave up 1 base and J gave up 6 bases, with 9 bases separating them. CDR3 nucleotide sequence: TGTGCCAGTAGTATAGTAAGGGGGTCTGAAGCTTTCTTT. Its translation: CASSIVRGSEAFF.

There are a few counts of this clone. The rearrangement uses TRBV2 and TRBJ2-7; D gene ambiguous. CDR1 is SNHLY, CDR2 FYNNEI, per germline. The CDR3 length is 15 residues. The CDR3 protein is CVRKETAYDFYEQYF. CDR3 nucleotide sequence: TGTGTCAGGAAGGAGACGGCATACGATTTCTACGAGCAGTACTTC.

This clone was seen more than once but under ten times. The chain is built from TRBV7-9 and TRBJ2-3, with D perhaps TRBD1 (5 bases). Trimming removed 8 bases at V and 2 bases at J, with 11 bases between. The CDR3 runs 13 residues. Germline loops: CDR1 SEHNR, CDR2 FQNEAQ (reference sequence). The CDR3 protein is CASGDSVTDTQYF. In DNA form, the CDR3 reads TGTGCCAGCGGAGACAGCGTCACAGATACGCAGTATTTT.

The sample holds a few counts of this clone. The chain recombines TRBV7-9 with TRBJ2-7; D may be TRBD2 (5 bases). The CDR3 has 14 residues. V dropped 8 bases and J dropped 0 bases, with 14 bases sitting between them. Germline V gene data show CDR1 as SEHNR and CDR2 as FQNEAQ (reference sequence). For the CDR3, the DNA is TGTGCCAGCGCCCTTCCGGGGATCTCCTACGAGCAGTACTTC. Residues: CASALPGISYEQYF.